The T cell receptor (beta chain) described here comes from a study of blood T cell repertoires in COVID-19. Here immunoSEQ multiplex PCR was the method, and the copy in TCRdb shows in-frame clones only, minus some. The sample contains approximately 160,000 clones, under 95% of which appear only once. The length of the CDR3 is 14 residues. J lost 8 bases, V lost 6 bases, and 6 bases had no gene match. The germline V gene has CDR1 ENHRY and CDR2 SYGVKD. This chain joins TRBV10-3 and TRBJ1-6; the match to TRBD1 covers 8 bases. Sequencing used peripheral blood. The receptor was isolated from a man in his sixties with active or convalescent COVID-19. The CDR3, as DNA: TGTGCCATCAGGTCGGGACAGGATGATTCACCCCTCCACTTT. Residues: CAIRSGQDDSPLHF.